Following are 28 T cell receptor beta chains from one sample sequenced in a study of cytomegalovirus exposure and HLA in healthy donors. The PCR employed 60 Vbeta primers together with 13 Jbeta primers. Clones were sequenced by immunoSEQ multiplex PCR, and TCRdb holds only the in-frame ones, with some missing. The sample lists roughly 120,000 clones; around four fifths were seen once. Sample: PBMCs. Receptor source: a male donor in good health and CMV-seropositive.

The rearrangement links TRBV6-5 to TRBJ2-7; perhaps TRBD2 as D (6 bases). CDR1 and CDR2 (germline): MNHEY, SVGAGI. The CDR3 sequence is 15 residues long. Between the trimmed V and J ends, which lost 6 bases and 0 bases, there was a span of 15 bases. CDR3 loop: CASSNDRELSYEQYF. The CDR3 DNA sequence: TGTGCCAGCAGCAACGACCGGGAGCTCTCCTACGAGCAGTACTTC.

The gene calls are TRBV4-3 and TRBJ2-2; perhaps TRBD2 as D (5 bases). This CDR3 spans 14 amino acids. The ends were cut back, 3 bases at V and 7 bases at J, with 12 bases in the middle. Germline V gives CDR1 LGHNA, CDR2 YSLEER. CDR3 DNA sequence: TGCGCCAGCAGCCAGCGGACCCGGGGCGGGGAGCTGTTTTTT. This translates into CASSQRTRGGELFF.

The J gene is TRBJ2-3, the V gene TRBV2, with TRBD2 matching over 9 bases. The CDR3 covers 15 residues. Germline-derived CDR1 and CDR2 are SNHLY and FYNNEI. J lost 3 bases, V lost 8 bases, and 9 bases had no gene match. The CDR3 DNA sequence: TGTGCCAGCCAAAGGGCGAGCGGGAGGACAGATACGCAGTATTTT. This translates into CASQRASGRTDTQYF.

This clone came up a few times. The chain is built from TRBV9 and TRBJ2-1; D is uncertain. The length of the CDR3 is 13 residues. The germline CDR1 and CDR2 sequences are SGDLS and YYNGEE. V lost 0 bases and J lost 8, with 9 bases in between. As DNA, the CDR3 is TGTGCCAGCAGCGTAGCTTCACACGATGAGCAGTTCTTC. Protein product: CASSVASHDEQFF.

The V gene is TRBV7-8, the J gene TRBJ2-1; 10 bases fit TRBD1. The CDR3 sequence is 16 residues long. Per the germline V gene, CDR1 is SGHVS and CDR2 is FQNEAQ. The junction had 10 bases not matched to a gene; V was cut back by 5 bases and J by 6 bases. CDR3 in amino acids: CASSQSWTGGVNEQFF. CDR3 DNA sequence: TGTGCCAGCAGCCAATCCTGGACAGGGGGGGTCAATGAGCAGTTCTTC.

The chain employs TRBV19 and TRBJ2-5; 10 bases match TRBD1. Per germline, CDR1 LNHDA and CDR2 SQIVND (reference sequence). Trimming cost V 1 base and J 7 bases; bases outside gene matches: 3. The CDR3 totals 14 residues. The DNA for the CDR3 is TGTGCCAGTAGTATAGGACAGGGGGCAGGGACCCAGTACTTC. Encoded protein: CASSIGQGAGTQYF.

The chain joins TRBV13 to TRBJ1-1; 11 bases are a match to TRBD1. V was clipped by 3 bases and J by 3 bases; unmatched bases: 6. Germline V gives CDR1 PRHDT, CDR2 FYEKMQ (reference sequence). The CDR3 is 16 residues long. CDR3 sequence reads: CASSFGTGGGYTEAFF. For the CDR3, the DNA is TGTGCCAGCAGCTTCGGGACAGGGGGGGGCTACACTGAAGCTTTCTTT.

The V gene is TRBV27, the J gene TRBJ2-5; D is perhaps TRBD1 (6 bases). The last part of the DNA fits TRBJ2-7 better; the J call may be wrong. CDR1 and CDR2 (germline): MNHEY, SMNVEV (reference sequence). The CDR3 has 13 amino acids. This chain's CDR3 is CASSFQGTYEQYF. The CDR3 nucleotides read TGTGCCAGCAGTTTCCAGGGGACCTACGAGCAGTACTTC.

The chain links TRBV7-9 to TRBJ2-7; D unclear. CDR1 is SEHNR, CDR2 FQNEAQ, per germline (reference sequence). V lost 4 bases, J lost 5 bases, and 15 bases lay in between. CDR3 size: 14 residues. CDR3 nucleotides: TGTGCCAGCAGCTCTGAAGACACGTTCCACGAGCAGTACTTC. It specifies CASSSEDTFHEQYF.

In its sample, this clone was seen once. The chain combines TRBV18 with TRBJ2-1; 8 bases agree with TRBD2. With V trimmed by 2 bases and J by 6 bases, 9 bases remained unmatched. Germline CDR1 and CDR2: KGHSH and LQKENI. The CDR3 sequence is 16 residues long. The CDR3: CASSPGEAGAINEQFF. CDR3 in DNA: TGTGCCAGCTCACCAGGGGAAGCGGGAGCCATCAATGAGCAGTTCTTC.

The chain couples TRBV23-1 to TRBJ2-2, with TRBD1 identical over 8 bases. TRBV23-1 is treated as an ORF (open reading frame) with a function not yet certain. The CDR3 sequence is 17 residues long. The CDR3 protein is CVRGTQGAFKDTGELFF. The CDR3 nucleotides read TGCGTAAGGGGAACTCAGGGGGCGTTTAAGGACACCGGGGAGCTGTTTTTT.

The chain uses TRBV14 and TRBJ2-5, with a possible D match to TRBD2 (6 bases). V gave up 0 bases and J gave up 3 bases, with 8 bases separating them. Germline CDR1 SGHDN, CDR2 FVKESK. The CDR3 contains 14 residues. The CDR3 sequence is CASSQDPGEETQYF. CDR3 nucleotide sequence: TGTGCCAGCAGCCAAGATCCGGGGGAAGAGACCCAGTACTTC.

The chain links TRBV7-2 to TRBJ2-5; D is possibly TRBD2 (5 bases). Trimming took 3 bases from V and 1 from J, leaving 9 bases between them. In germline, CDR1 is SGHTA, CDR2 FQGNSA. The CDR3 spans 14 residues. The CDR3 region has the DNA TGTGCCAGCAGCTTCGGCGGGCTCCAAGAGACCCAGTACTTC. Its protein is CASSFGGLQETQYF. The full variable domain, rest sourced from reference TRBV7-2 and TRBJ2-5, is GAGVSQSPSNKVTEKGKDVELRCDPISGHTALYWYRQSLGQGLEFLIYFQGNSAPDKSGLPSDRFSAERTGGSVSTLTIQRTQQEDSAVYLCASSFGGLQETQYFGPGTRLLVL.

The V gene is TRBV11-3, the J gene TRBJ2-2; D perhaps matches TRBD1 (6 bases). Germline lookup yields CDR1 SGHNT and CDR2 YENEEA. V lost 5 bases and J 3 bases, leaving 22 bases between the germline ends. The CDR3 spans 18 residues. CDR3 DNA: TGTGCCAGCAGCCCGATCTCATTCGTCTACAGGGACACCGGGGAGCTGTTTTTT. It translates to CASSPISFVYRDTGELFF.

V and J are TRBV27 and TRBJ1-6, with 9 bases identical to TRBD1. This CDR3 is 17 amino acids long. The V gene's germline CDR1 is MNHEY and CDR2 SMNVEV (reference sequence). V lost 7 bases and J lost 4; bases outside the gene matches: 11. This CDR3 is CASTRTGVIKYNSPLHF. Here the CDR3 DNA reads TGTGCCAGCACCCGGACAGGGGTTATAAAATATAATTCACCCCTCCACTTT.

The rearrangement uses TRBV7-2 and TRBJ2-2; 11 nucleotides align to TRBD2. The germline CDR1 and CDR2 sequences are SGHTA and FQGNSA. CDR3 size: 14 residues. V dropped 8 bases and J dropped 7; count of bases not matched to a gene: 6. In DNA, the CDR3 is TGTGCCAGCGGGCCTAGCGGGAGGATCGGGGAGCTGTTTTTT. This encodes CASGPSGRIGELFF.

V gene TRBV6-6 combines with J gene TRBJ2-7, with TRBD1 matching 7 bases. This CDR3 is built from 14 residues. From germline, CDR1 is MNHNY and CDR2 SVGAGI (reference sequence). J lost 2 bases, V lost 7 bases, and 8 bases had no gene match. The CDR3 loop reads CASKGAGRTYEQYF. As DNA, the CDR3 is TGTGCCAGCAAGGGGGCGGGCCGTACCTACGAGCAGTACTTC.

This chain links TRBV28 with TRBJ2-7, with a tentative D call TRBD2 (6 bases). The CDR3 length is 15 residues. Germline CDR1 reads MDHEN; CDR2 reads SYDVKM. V was shortened by 6 bases and J by 0 bases, with 15 bases between the two germline ends. The CDR3 spells CASSAPGDPSYEQYF. CDR3 in DNA: TGTGCCAGCAGCGCCCCGGGGGACCCCTCCTACGAGCAGTACTTC.

CDR3 amino acids: CASRSGTTHEQFF. The DNA of the CDR3 is TGTGCCAGCAGGTCCGGGACTACGCATGAGCAGTTCTTC. This chain joins TRBV27 and TRBJ2-1; the match to TRBD2 covers 7 bases. Germline V gene data show CDR1 as MNHEY and CDR2 as SMNVEV (reference sequence). With V trimmed by 6 bases and J by 8 bases, 7 bases remained unmatched. The CDR3 has 13 residues.

The V call is TRBV7-2, the J call TRBJ2-3; 13 bases align to TRBD2. CDR3 size: 16 residues. Germline assignment: CDR1 SGHTA and CDR2 FQGNSA. V was clipped by 4 bases and J by 4 bases; unmatched bases: 5. In DNA, the CDR3 is TGTGCCAGCAGCTCCGGACTAGCGGGAGCAGCAGATACGCAGTATTTT. Translating it yields CASSSGLAGAADTQYF.

CDR3 in amino acids: CASSFRNTEAFF. As DNA, the CDR3 is TGTGCCAGCAGCTTTAGAAACACTGAAGCTTTCTTT. This chain uses TRBV5-6 with TRBJ1-1; the D is unclear. The CDR3 is 12 amino acids. Per germline, CDR1 SGHDT and CDR2 YYEEEE. Trimming took 2 bases from V and 2 from J, leaving 4 bases between them. The variable domain in full, with the rest retrieved from reference TRBV5-6 and TRBJ1-1, is DAGVTQSPTHLIKTRGQQVTLRCSPKSGHDTVSWYQQALGQGPQFIFQYYEEEERQRGNFPDRFSGHQFPNYSSELNVNALLLGDSALYLCASSFRNTEAFFGQGTRLTVV.

The V call is TRBV5-1, the J call TRBJ2-1; the match to TRBD2 covers 11 bases. The V and J ends lost 3 bases and 5 bases, in that order; junction bases with no gene match: 4. CDR3 size: 15 residues. Germline-derived CDR1 and CDR2 are SGHRS and YFSETQ. The CDR3 is CASSSLAGGDNEQFF. For the CDR3, the DNA is TGCGCCAGCAGCTCCTTAGCGGGAGGGGACAATGAGCAGTTCTTC.

V gene TRBV4-2 combines with J gene TRBJ2-3; 9 bases align to TRBD2. The CDR3 is 17 amino acids. Looked up from germline, CDR1 is LGHNA and CDR2 is YNFKEQ. V lost 0 bases to trimming and J lost 0 bases; unmatched junction nucleotides: 4. The DNA of the CDR3 is TGTGCCAGCAGCCAAGATCTAACTAGCGGGAGCACAGATACGCAGTATTTT. Its translation: CASSQDLTSGSTDTQYF.

CDR3 protein: CSAGGYEQYF. In nucleotides, the CDR3 is TGCAGCGCTGGGGGGTACGAGCAGTACTTC. V and J are TRBV29-1 and TRBJ2-7, with D maybe TRBD2 (6 bases). The CDR3 is 10 amino acids. V shed 7 bases and J shed 4 bases, with 8 bases lying between them. Looked up from germline, CDR1 is SQVTM and CDR2 is ANQGSEA.

Comment on this clone: One end of the junction varies from germline; a read error may be responsible. Different DNA sequences within this sample yield the same CDR3. This chain's CDR3 is CASSYQTGGGEKLFF. The CDR3 coding sequence is TGTGCTAGCAGTTACCAGACAGGGGGAGGTGAAAAACTGTTTTTT. The chain links TRBV28 to TRBJ1-4; 9 positions match TRBD1. The CDR3 covers 15 residues. From germline, CDR1 is MDHEN and CDR2 SYDVKM.

The genes are TRBV5-8 and TRBJ2-5; weak D call: TRBD2 (7 bases). Trimming pared 4 bases from V and 5 bases from J, leaving 18 bases between. Germline CDR1 is SGHTS and CDR2 is YDEGEE. CDR3 size: 15 residues. DNA for the CDR3: TGTGCCAGCAGCGCGACCGGGGGGCCAGGGGAGACCCAGTACTTC. It codes for CASSATGGPGETQYF. The entire variable domain, with the rest obtained from reference TRBV5-8 and TRBJ2-5, is as follows: EAGVTQSPTHLIKTRGQQATLRCSPISGHTSVYWYQQALGLGLQFLLWYDEGEERNRGNFPPRFSGRQFPNYSSELNVNALELEDSALYLCASSATGGPGETQYFGPGTRLLVL.

This rearrangement joins TRBV12-2 to TRBJ2-1; TRBD2 reflects the table's D call only, with no check against the DNA. TRBV12-2 is a known pseudogene. The CDR3 is 18 residues long. DNA for the CDR3: TGTGCAAGTCGCTTAGCGCGGTCTTTCGCCGGGAGTAACTATGAGCAGTTCTTC. The encoded protein is CASRLARSFAGSNYEQFF.

The CDR3 reads CASSSRDSGTDTQYF. The CDR3 DNA is TGTGCCAGCAGTTCACGGGACTCCGGCACAGATACGCAGTATTTT. The gene calls are TRBV27 and TRBJ2-3; D may be TRBD2 (6 bases). CDR3 size: 15 residues. With 4 bases removed from V and 1 base from J, the gap between germline ends came to 12 bases. CDR1 MNHEY and CDR2 SMNVEV come from the germline V gene (reference sequence).